A single sample gave rise to the 24 T cell receptor beta chains below, sequenced in a study of control samples from healthy donors and cancer patients. Measured with immunoSEQ multiplex PCR; TCRdb has only the in-frame clones, and not every one. The sample shows fewer than 300,000 clones, about 80% of them seen only once. Sequenced input: PBMCs. These receptors all come from an older woman with lung cancer.

The J gene is TRBJ2-5, the V gene TRBV18, with 11 bases that match TRBD2. Germline V lookup: CDR1 KGHSH, CDR2 LQKENI. J was trimmed by 1 base and V by 8 bases; bases with no gene match: 6. The CDR3 sequence is 15 residues long. In DNA, the CDR3 is TGTGCCAGCACGAGTAGCGGGGGGGCCCAAGAGACCCAGTACTTC. Its protein product is CASTSSGGAQETQYF.

J is TRBJ2-2 and V is TRBV2; 9 bases line up with TRBD1. Germline V gene data show CDR1 as SNHLY and CDR2 as FYNNEI. This CDR3 has 18 residues. V was pared by 5 bases and J by 5 bases, with 15 bases of the junction left unmatched. CDR3 DNA: TGTGCCAGCAGTTTCACAACCCAACAGGGGGCGAGGACCGGGGAGCTGTTTTTT. Its protein product is CASSFTTQQGARTGELFF. Full variable domain (rest looked up from reference TRBV2 and TRBJ2-2): EPEVTQTPSHQVTQMGQEVILRCVPISNHLYFYWYRQILGQKVEFLVSFYNNEISEKSEIFDDQFSVERPDGSNFTLKIRSTKLEDSAMYFCASSFTTQQGARTGELFFGEGSRLTVL.

This chain joins TRBV28 and TRBJ1-5; unclear D gene. V lost 6 bases and J lost 0, with 9 bases in between. The CDR3 covers 14 residues. Germline CDR1 and CDR2: MDHEN and SYDVKM. The CDR3 loop reads CASSKTSSNQPQHF. The CDR3 DNA is TGTGCCAGCAGCAAAACCAGTAGCAATCAGCCCCAGCATTTT.

The chain recombines TRBV9 with TRBJ2-5; tentatively, D is TRBD1 or TRBD2 (5 bases each). Trimming removed 2 bases from V and 1 base from J, with 12 bases in between. The CDR3 is 15 residues long. Germline assignment: CDR1 SGDLS and CDR2 YYNGEE. Here the CDR3 DNA reads TGTGCCAGCAGCGTGGGGACCGTCTTCCAAGAGACCCAGTACTTC. Translating gives CASSVGTVFQETQYF.

The V and J genes are TRBV18 and TRBJ2-1; TRBD1 is a possible D gene (6 bases). This CDR3 is built from 14 residues. The V end lost 8 bases, the J end lost 8 bases, and 19 bases lay between the germline ends. From germline, CDR1 is KGHSH and CDR2 LQKENI. The CDR3: CASQRASSGDEQFF. As DNA, the CDR3 is TGTGCCAGCCAGAGGGCTAGCTCAGGGGATGAGCAGTTCTTC.

The chain has TRBV5-1 and TRBJ2-2; 9 nucleotides align to TRBD1. V shed 4 bases and J 6 bases; nucleotides not matched to a gene: 7. The CDR3 extends over 15 amino acids. Germline V gene data show CDR1 as SGHRS and CDR2 as YFSETQ. CDR3: CASSPGTGWPGELFF. DNA for the CDR3: TGCGCCAGCAGCCCGGGGACAGGGTGGCCCGGGGAGCTGTTTTTT.

This chain links TRBV5-1 with TRBJ2-7; 11 nucleotides line up with TRBD2. V lost 4 bases to trimming and J lost 0 bases; unmatched junction nucleotides: 6. The length of the CDR3 is 16 residues. In germline, CDR1 is SGHRS, CDR2 YFSETQ. This CDR3 is CASSPRLAGSSYEQYF. The DNA of the CDR3 is TGCGCCAGCAGCCCTCGACTAGCGGGGAGCTCCTACGAGCAGTACTTC.

V and J are TRBV6-5 and TRBJ2-3; D unclear. Germline CDR1 is MNHEY and CDR2 is SVGAGI. The CDR3 is made up of 13 amino acids. Trimming pared 5 bases from V and 1 base from J, leaving 7 bases between. The CDR3: CASSRLGTDTQYF. CDR3 sequence (DNA): TGTGCCAGCAGTCGGCTAGGCACAGATACGCAGTATTTT.

The chain couples TRBV10-3 to TRBJ1-2; maybe TRBD1 (6 bases). Trimming took off 7 bases at V and 4 bases at J, with 13 bases between the two ends. Per the germline V gene, CDR1 is ENHRY and CDR2 is SYGVKD. This CDR3 comprises 13 residues. CDR3 nucleotide sequence: TGTGCCATCAAAGGACAGAGGAGCTATGGCTACACCTTC. Protein: CAIKGQRSYGYTF.

The chain links TRBV7-2 to TRBJ2-1, with TRBD2 identical over 7 bases. This CDR3 is 17 amino acids long. CDR1 SGHTA and CDR2 FQGNSA come from the germline V gene. The junction had 6 bases not matched to a gene; V was cut back by 1 base and J by 0 bases. The CDR3 sequence is CASSLEVGGSSYNEQFF. Here the CDR3 DNA reads TGTGCCAGCAGCTTAGAGGTTGGCGGGAGCTCCTACAATGAGCAGTTCTTC.

This clone has only a few counts. This chain joins TRBV6-5 and TRBJ1-2, with D possibly matching TRBD1 (6 bases). From germline, CDR1 is MNHEY and CDR2 SVGAGI. The CDR3 spans 14 residues. V was pared by 6 bases and J by 2 bases, with 13 bases between. DNA for the CDR3: TGTGCCAGCAGATCCAGGGGAGGCAACTATGGCTACACCTTC. Protein: CASRSRGGNYGYTF.

CDR3 sequence reads: CATAETGKSSGYTF. CDR3 in DNA: TGTGCCACGGCCGAGACAGGGAAGTCCTCCGGCTACACCTTC. The V call is TRBV24-1, the J call TRBJ1-2; 7 bases are a match to TRBD1. The CDR3 covers 14 residues. Germline CDR1 is KGHDR and CDR2 is SFDVKD. V dropped 10 bases and J dropped 8; count of bases not matched to a gene: 15.

This clone was seen just once. V and J are TRBV19 and TRBJ1-1; TRBD1 matches at 7 bases. The germline CDR1 and CDR2 sequences are LNHDA and SQIVND (reference sequence). Germline trimming cut 4 bases from V and 6 bases from J; bases unmatched to any gene: 5. The CDR3 loop spans 13 amino acids. The CDR3 nucleotides read TGTGCCAGTAGTAGACAGGGAGGGGCTGAAGCTTTCTTT. Translating it yields CASSRQGGAEAFF. Looking up the rest from reference TRBV19 and TRBJ1-1 gives the full variable domain: DGGITQSPKYLFRKEGQNVTLSCEQNLNHDAMYWYRQDPGQGLRLIYYSQIVNDFQKGDIAEGYSVSREKKESFPLTVTSAQKNPTAFYLCASSRQGGAEAFFGQGTRLTVV.

The chain has TRBV11-2 and TRBJ1-2; no reliable D call. V was clipped by 5 bases and J by 4 bases, with 20 bases between them. Per germline, CDR1 SGHAT and CDR2 FQNNGV. CDR3 length equals 16 residues. This CDR3 reads CASSLPGSLSSYGYTF. The DNA for the CDR3 is TGTGCCAGCAGCCTCCCTGGCAGCCTGTCGAGCTATGGCTACACCTTC. The full variable domain, in which reference TRBV11-2 and TRBJ1-2 provide the parts outside the CDR3, is EAGVAQSPRYKIIEKRQSVAFWCNPISGHATLYWYQQILGQGPKLLIQFQNNGVVDDSQLPKDRFSAERLKGVDSTLKIQPAKLEDSAVYLCASSLPGSLSSYGYTFGSGTRLTVV.

In DNA form, the CDR3 reads TGTGCCAGCAGAGTACAGACTGAAGCTTTCTTT. It codes for CASRVQTEAFF. The chain joins TRBV2 to TRBJ1-1; D unclear. This CDR3 is built from 11 residues. The germline V gene has CDR1 SNHLY and CDR2 FYNNEI. V was shortened by 6 bases and J by 5 bases, with 7 bases between the two germline ends.

V is TRBV2 and J is TRBJ1-2, with D unresolved. Germline V CDR1 and CDR2: SNHLY, FYNNEI. This CDR3 has 13 amino acids. V was pared by 4 bases and J by 1 base, with 7 bases between. The CDR3 protein is CASSVAGNYGYTF. The CDR3 region has the DNA TGTGCCAGCAGTGTAGCGGGTAACTATGGCTACACCTTC.

The CDR3 sequence: CASSLQGTGGTEAFF. DNA for the CDR3: TGCGCCAGCAGCTTGCAGGGGACAGGGGGAACTGAAGCTTTCTTT. The V and J genes are TRBV5-1 and TRBJ1-1; TRBD1 matches at 11 bases. CDR3 length equals 15 residues. Germline V gene sequence: CDR1 SGHRS, CDR2 YFSETQ. The V and J ends lost 1 base and 5 bases, in that order; junction bases with no gene match: 4.

V and J are TRBV2 and TRBJ2-5; 7 nucleotides match TRBD2. The germline V gene has CDR1 SNHLY and CDR2 FYNNEI. Trimming cost V 6 bases and J 2 bases; bases outside gene matches: 6. The CDR3 loop spans 14 amino acids. The CDR3 coding sequence is TGTGCCAGCAGGAGTTCTAGCGGACAAGAGACCCAGTACTTC. Its protein is CASRSSSGQETQYF. The whole variable domain, remainder taken from reference TRBV2 and TRBJ2-5, is EPEVTQTPSHQVTQMGQEVILRCVPISNHLYFYWYRQILGQKVEFLVSFYNNEISEKSEIFDDQFSVERPDGSNFTLKIRSTKLEDSAMYFCASRSSSGQETQYFGPGTRLLVL.

The chain joins TRBV29-1 to TRBJ2-3, with D possibly called TRBD1 or TRBD2 (5 bases each). Deletions cut 4 bases from V and 2 bases from J, with 10 bases between. Per the germline V gene, CDR1 is SQVTM and CDR2 is ANQGSEA. The CDR3 length is 13 residues. The CDR3 DNA is TGCAGCGTTGTGAGGGACCCCACAGATACGCAGTATTTT. It specifies CSVVRDPTDTQYF.

The J gene is TRBJ1-2, the V gene TRBV15, with TRBD1 as a possible D gene (6 bases). This CDR3 spans 13 amino acids. The germline V gene has CDR1 LNHNV and CDR2 YYDKDF (reference sequence). Trimming cost V 3 bases and J 7 bases, with 12 bases left between them. CDR3 in DNA: TGTGCCACCAGCAGTGTGGGGGCGGTTGGCTACACCTTC. Protein: CATSSVGAVGYTF.

The J gene is TRBJ2-1, the V gene TRBV7-3; 11 bases are shared with TRBD1. Germline CDR1 SGHTA, CDR2 FQGTGA. The CDR3 consists of 16 residues. Trimming cost V 5 bases and J 4 bases; bases outside gene matches: 7. The CDR3 region is CASSPLGQGEYNEQFF. Written as DNA, the CDR3 is TGTGCCAGCAGCCCTCTGGGACAGGGGGAGTACAATGAGCAGTTCTTC. The variable domain in full, completed from reference TRBV7-3 and TRBJ2-1, reads GAGVSQTPSNKVTEKGKYVELRCDPISGHTALYWYRQSLGQGPEFLIYFQGTGAADDSGLPNDRFFAVRPEGSVSTLKIQRTERGDSAVYLCASSPLGQGEYNEQFFGPGTRLTVL.

This sequence joins TRBV2 and TRBJ1-3, with 7 bases identical to TRBD1. The V gene's germline CDR1 is SNHLY and CDR2 FYNNEI. The ends lost 5 bases at V and 4 bases at J; junction bases unmatched: 8. The CDR3 runs to 15 residues. In DNA form, the CDR3 reads TGTGCCAGCAGTAAAGGGGGCTCCTCCGGAAACACCATATATTTT. Residues: CASSKGGSSGNTIYF.

The chain carries TRBV6-5 and TRBJ1-5; 9 bases match TRBD1. Trimming removed 6 bases from V and 5 bases from J; junction bases left unmatched: 8. There are 15 residues in the CDR3. Per germline, CDR1 MNHEY and CDR2 SVGAGI. CDR3: CASRDRDRVHQPQHF. CDR3 bases: TGTGCCAGCAGAGACCGGGACAGGGTTCATCAGCCCCAGCATTTT.

The chain carries TRBV3-1 (or the pseudogene TRBV3-2) and TRBJ1-1, with D possibly TRBD1 on 5 matching bases. Germline lookup yields CDR1 LGHDT and CDR2 YNNKEL (reference sequence). The V end was cut by 3 bases, the J end by 11 bases, with 16 bases between. This CDR3 contains 13 residues. The CDR3 DNA reads TGTGCCAGCAGCCACTCCTATACGGGGGTGGCTTTCTTT. Protein: CASSHSYTGVAFF.